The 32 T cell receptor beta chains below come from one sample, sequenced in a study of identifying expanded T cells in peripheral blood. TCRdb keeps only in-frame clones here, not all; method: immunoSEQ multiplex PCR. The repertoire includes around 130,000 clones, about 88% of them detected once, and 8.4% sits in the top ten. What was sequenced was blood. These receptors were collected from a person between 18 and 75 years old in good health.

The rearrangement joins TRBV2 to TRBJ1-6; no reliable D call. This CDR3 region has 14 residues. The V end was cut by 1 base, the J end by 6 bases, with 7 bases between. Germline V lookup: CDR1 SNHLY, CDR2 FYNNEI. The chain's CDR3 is CASSEGSANSPLHF. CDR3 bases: TGTGCCAGCAGTGAAGGGTCAGCTAATTCACCCCTCCACTTT.

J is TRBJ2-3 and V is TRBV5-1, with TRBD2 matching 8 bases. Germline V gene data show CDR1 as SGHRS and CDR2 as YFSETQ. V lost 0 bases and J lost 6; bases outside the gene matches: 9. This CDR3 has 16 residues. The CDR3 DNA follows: TGCGCCAGCAGCTTGGTGCCGCGGGAGGCCGGGGATACGCAGTATTTT. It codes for CASSLVPREAGDTQYF.

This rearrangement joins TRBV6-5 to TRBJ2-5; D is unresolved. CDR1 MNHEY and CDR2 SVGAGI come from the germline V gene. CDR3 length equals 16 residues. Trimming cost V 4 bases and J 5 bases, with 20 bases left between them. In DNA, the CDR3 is TGTGCCAGCAGTTCAGATGGGGTTTTCTTGGAGGAGACCCAGTACTTC. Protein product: CASSSDGVFLEETQYF.

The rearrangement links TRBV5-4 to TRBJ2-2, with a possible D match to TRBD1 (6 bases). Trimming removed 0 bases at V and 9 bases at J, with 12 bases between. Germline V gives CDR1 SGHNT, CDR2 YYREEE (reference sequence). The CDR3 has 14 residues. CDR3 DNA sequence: TGTGCCAGCAGCTTGGCAGGGGCGCAGAGGGAGCTGTTTTTT. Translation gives CASSLAGAQRELFF. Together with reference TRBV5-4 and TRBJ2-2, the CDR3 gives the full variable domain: ETGVTQSPTHLIKTRGQQVTLRCSSQSGHNTVSWYQQALGQGPQFIFQYYREEENGRGNFPPRFSGLQFPNYSSELNVNALELDDSALYLCASSLAGAQRELFFGEGSRLTVL.

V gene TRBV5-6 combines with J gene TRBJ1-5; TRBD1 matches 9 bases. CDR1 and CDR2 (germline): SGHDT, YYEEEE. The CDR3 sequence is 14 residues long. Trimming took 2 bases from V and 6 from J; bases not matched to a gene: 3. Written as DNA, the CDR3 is TGTGCCAGCAGCTTCGGACAGGGGACTCAGCCCCAGCATTTT. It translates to CASSFGQGTQPQHF.

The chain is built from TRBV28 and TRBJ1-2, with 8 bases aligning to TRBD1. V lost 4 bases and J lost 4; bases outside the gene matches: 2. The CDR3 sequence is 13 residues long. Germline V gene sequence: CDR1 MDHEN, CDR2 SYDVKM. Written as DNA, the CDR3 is TGTGCCAGCAGTTACGGACAGGGCTATGGCTACACCTTC. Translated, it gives CASSYGQGYGYTF.

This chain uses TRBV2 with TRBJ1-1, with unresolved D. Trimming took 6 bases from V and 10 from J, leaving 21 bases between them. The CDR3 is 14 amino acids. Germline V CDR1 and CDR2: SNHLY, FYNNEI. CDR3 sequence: CASSPTDLLGGAFF. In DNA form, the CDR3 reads TGTGCCAGCAGCCCTACGGATCTCCTCGGCGGAGCTTTCTTT. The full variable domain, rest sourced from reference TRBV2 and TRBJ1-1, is EPEVTQTPSHQVTQMGQEVILRCVPISNHLYFYWYRQILGQKVEFLVSFYNNEISEKSEIFDDQFSVERPDGSNFTLKIRSTKLEDSAMYFCASSPTDLLGGAFFGQGTRLTVV.

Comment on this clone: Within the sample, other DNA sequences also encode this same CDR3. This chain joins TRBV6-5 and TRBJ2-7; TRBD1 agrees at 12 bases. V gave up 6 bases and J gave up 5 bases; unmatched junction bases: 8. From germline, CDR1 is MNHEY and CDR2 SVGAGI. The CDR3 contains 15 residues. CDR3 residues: CASSQTGTGGDEQYF. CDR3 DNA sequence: TGTGCCAGCAGCCAGACCGGGACAGGGGGCGACGAGCAGTACTTC.

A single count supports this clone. In DNA form, the CDR3 reads TGTGCCAGCAGCCCAAATTGGGGGGCGGATGAAAAACTGTTTTTT. It codes for CASSPNWGADEKLFF. The chain is built from TRBV5-4 and TRBJ1-4, with D maybe TRBD1 (6 bases). CDR1 is SGHNT and CDR2 is YYREEE in the germline V gene (reference sequence). This CDR3 spans 15 amino acids. V was clipped by 4 bases and J by 6 bases, with 16 bases between them.

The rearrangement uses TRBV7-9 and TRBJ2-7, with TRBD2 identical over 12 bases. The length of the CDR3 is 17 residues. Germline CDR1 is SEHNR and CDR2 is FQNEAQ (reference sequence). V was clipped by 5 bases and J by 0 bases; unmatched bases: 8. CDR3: CASSRDRTSGTSYEQYF. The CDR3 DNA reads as TGTGCCAGCAGCCGTGATAGGACTAGCGGGACCTCCTACGAGCAGTACTTC.

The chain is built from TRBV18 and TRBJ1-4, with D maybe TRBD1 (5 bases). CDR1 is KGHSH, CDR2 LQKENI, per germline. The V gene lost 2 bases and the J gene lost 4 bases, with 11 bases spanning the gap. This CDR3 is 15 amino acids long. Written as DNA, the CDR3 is TGTGCCAGCTCACCAGCTGCCCAGGGTAATGAAAAACTGTTTTTT. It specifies CASSPAAQGNEKLFF.

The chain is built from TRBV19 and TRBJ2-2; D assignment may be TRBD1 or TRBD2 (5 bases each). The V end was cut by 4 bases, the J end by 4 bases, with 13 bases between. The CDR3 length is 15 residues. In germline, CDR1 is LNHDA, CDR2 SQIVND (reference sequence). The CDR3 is CASSRTPRGTGELFF. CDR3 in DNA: TGTGCCAGTAGTAGGACACCTCGGGGCACCGGGGAGCTGTTTTTT.

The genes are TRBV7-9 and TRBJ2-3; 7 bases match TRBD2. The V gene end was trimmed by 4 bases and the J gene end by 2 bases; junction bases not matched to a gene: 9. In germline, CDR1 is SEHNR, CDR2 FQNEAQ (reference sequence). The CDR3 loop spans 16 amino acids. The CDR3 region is CASSSGTTLSTDTQYF. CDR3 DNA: TGTGCCAGCAGCTCCGGGACTACCCTGTCCACAGATACGCAGTATTTT.

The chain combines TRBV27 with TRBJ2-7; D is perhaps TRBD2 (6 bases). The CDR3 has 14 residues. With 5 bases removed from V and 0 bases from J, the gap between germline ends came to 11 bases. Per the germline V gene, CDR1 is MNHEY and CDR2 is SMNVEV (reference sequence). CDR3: CASSPTGVSYEQYF. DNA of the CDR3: TGTGCCAGCAGTCCGACGGGAGTCTCCTACGAGCAGTACTTC.

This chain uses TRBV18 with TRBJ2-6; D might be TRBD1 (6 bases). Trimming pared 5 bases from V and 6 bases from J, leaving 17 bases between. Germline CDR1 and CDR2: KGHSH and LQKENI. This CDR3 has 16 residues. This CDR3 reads CASSSSQGYAANVLTF. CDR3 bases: TGTGCCAGCTCATCTTCCCAGGGGTATGCGGCCAACGTCCTGACTTTC. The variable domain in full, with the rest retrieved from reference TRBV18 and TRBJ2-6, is NAGVMQNPRHLVRRRGQEARLRCSPMKGHSHVYWYRQLPEEGLKFMVYLQKENIIDESGMPKERFSAEFPKEGPSILRIQQVVRGDSAAYFCASSSSQGYAANVLTFGAGSRLTVL.

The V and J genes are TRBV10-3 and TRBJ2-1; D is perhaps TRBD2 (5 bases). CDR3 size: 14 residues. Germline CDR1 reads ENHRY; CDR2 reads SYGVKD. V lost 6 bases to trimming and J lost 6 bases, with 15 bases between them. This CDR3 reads CAIRGEVGFNEQFF. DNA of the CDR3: TGTGCCATCAGGGGAGAAGTCGGCTTCAATGAGCAGTTCTTC.

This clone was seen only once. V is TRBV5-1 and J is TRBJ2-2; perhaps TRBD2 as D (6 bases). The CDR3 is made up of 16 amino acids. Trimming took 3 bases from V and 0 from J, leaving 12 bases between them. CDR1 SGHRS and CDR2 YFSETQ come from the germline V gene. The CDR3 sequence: CASSSYGGTNTGELFF. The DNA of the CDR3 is TGCGCCAGCAGCTCCTACGGGGGAACGAACACCGGGGAGCTGTTTTTT.

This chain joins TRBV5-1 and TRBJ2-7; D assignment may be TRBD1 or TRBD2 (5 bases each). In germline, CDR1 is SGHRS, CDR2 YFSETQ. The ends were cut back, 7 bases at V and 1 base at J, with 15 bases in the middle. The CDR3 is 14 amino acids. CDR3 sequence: CASSRVEGSYEQYF. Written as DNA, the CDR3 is TGCGCCAGCTCGAGGGTAGAGGGGTCCTACGAGCAGTACTTC. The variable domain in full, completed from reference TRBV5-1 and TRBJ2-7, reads KAGVTQTPRYLIKTRGQQVTLSCSPISGHRSVSWYQQTPGQGLQFLFEYFSETQRNKGNFPGRFSGRQFSNSRSEMNVSTLELGDSALYLCASSRVEGSYEQYFGPGTRLTVT.

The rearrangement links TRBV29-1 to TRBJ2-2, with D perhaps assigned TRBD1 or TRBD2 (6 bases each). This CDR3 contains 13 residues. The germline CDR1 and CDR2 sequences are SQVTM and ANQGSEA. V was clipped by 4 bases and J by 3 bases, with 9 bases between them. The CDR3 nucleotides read TGCAGCGTTGCGGGGGCTGACACCGGGGAGCTGTTTTTT. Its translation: CSVAGADTGELFF.

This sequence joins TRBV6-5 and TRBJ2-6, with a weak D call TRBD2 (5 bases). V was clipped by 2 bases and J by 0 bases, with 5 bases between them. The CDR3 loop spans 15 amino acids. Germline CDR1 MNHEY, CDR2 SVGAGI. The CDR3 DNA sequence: TGTGCCAGCAGTTACGGGAGCTCTGGGGCCAACGTCCTGACTTTC. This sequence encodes CASSYGSSGANVLTF.

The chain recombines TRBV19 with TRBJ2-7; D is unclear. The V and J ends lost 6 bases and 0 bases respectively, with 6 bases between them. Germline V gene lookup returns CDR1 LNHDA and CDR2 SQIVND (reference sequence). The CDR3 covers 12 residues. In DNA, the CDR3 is TGTGCCAGTAGCACGGCCTCCTACGAGCAGTACTTC. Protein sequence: CASSTASYEQYF.

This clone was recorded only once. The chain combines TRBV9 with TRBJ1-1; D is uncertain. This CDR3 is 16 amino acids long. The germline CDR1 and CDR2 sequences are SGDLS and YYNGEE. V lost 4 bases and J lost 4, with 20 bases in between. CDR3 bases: TGTGCCAGCAGCTCCCCGGGGTTCTTCCAGGCCACTGAAGCTTTCTTT. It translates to CASSSPGFFQATEAFF.

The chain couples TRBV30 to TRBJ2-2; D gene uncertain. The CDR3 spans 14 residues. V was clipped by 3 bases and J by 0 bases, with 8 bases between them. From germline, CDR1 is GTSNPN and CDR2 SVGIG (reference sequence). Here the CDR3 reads CAWRTFANTGELFF. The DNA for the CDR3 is TGTGCCTGGAGGACTTTCGCGAACACCGGGGAGCTGTTTTTT. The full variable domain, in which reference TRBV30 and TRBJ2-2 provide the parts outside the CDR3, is SQTIHQWPATLVQPVGSPLSLECTVEGTSNPNLYWYRQAAGRGLQLLFYSVGIGQISSEVPQNLSASRPQDRQFILSSKKLLLSDSGFYLCAWRTFANTGELFFGEGSRLTVL.

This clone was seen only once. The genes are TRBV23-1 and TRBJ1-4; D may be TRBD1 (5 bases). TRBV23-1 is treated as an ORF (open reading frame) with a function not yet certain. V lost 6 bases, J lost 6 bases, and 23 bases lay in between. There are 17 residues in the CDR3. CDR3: CASRNSRGDVPDEKLFF. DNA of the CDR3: TGCGCCAGCAGGAATAGCCGGGGGGACGTTCCGGATGAAAAACTGTTTTTT.

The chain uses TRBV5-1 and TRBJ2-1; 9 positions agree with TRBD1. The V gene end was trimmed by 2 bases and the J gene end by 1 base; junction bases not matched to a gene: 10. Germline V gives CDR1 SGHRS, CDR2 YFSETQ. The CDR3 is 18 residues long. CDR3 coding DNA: TGCGCCAGCAGCTTCGTCATACAGGGGGCTCTTTCCTACAATGAGCAGTTCTTC. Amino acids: CASSFVIQGALSYNEQFF. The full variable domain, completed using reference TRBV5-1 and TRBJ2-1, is KAGVTQTPRYLIKTRGQQVTLSCSPISGHRSVSWYQQTPGQGLQFLFEYFSETQRNKGNFPGRFSGRQFSNSRSEMNVSTLELGDSALYLCASSFVIQGALSYNEQFFGPGTRLTVL.

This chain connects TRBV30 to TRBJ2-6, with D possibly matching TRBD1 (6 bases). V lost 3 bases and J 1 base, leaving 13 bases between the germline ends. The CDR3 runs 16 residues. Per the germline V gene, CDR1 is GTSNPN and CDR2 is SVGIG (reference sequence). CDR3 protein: CAWRKTGRSGANVLTF. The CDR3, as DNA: TGTGCCTGGAGGAAGACAGGAAGATCTGGGGCCAACGTCCTGACTTTC.

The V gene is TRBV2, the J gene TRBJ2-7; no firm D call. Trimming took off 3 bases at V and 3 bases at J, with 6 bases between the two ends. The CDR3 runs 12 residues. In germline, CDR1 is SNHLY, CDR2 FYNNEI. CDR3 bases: TGTGCCAGCAGTGACCGCGGCTACGAGCAGTACTTC. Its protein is CASSDRGYEQYF.

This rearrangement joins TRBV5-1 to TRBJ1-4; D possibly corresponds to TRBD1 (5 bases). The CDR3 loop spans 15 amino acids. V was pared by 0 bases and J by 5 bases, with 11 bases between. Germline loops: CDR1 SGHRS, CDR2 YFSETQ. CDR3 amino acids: CASSLDQGWNEKLFF. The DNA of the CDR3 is TGCGCCAGCAGCTTGGATCAGGGATGGAATGAAAAACTGTTTTTT.

CDR3 sequence reads: CASSFSGSSYEQYF. The CDR3 nucleotides are TGTGCCAGCAGTTTTAGCGGGAGCTCCTACGAGCAGTACTTC. The rearrangement uses TRBV28 and TRBJ2-7; 9 nucleotides agree with TRBD2. This CDR3 is 14 amino acids long. V lost 3 bases and J lost 0; bases outside the gene matches: 0. The germline CDR1 and CDR2 sequences are MDHEN and SYDVKM.

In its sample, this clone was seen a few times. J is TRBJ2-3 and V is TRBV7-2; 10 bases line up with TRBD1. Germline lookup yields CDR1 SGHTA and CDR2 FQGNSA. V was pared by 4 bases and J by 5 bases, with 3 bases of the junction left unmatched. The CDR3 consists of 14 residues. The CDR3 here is CASSWDRGRDTQYF. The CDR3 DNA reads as TGTGCCAGCAGCTGGGACAGGGGCAGAGATACGCAGTATTTT.

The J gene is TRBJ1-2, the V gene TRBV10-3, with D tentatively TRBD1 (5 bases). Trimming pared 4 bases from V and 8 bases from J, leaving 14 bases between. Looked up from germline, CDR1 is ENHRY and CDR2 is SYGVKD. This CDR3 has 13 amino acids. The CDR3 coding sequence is TGTGCCATCAGTGGTGTAGGGGATGTGGGCTACACCTTC. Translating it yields CAISGVGDVGYTF.

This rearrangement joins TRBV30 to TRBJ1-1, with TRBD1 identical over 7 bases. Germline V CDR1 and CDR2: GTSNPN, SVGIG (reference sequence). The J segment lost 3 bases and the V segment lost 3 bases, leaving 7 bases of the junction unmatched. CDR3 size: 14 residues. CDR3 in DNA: TGTGCCTGGAGGGTCCCGGGACAGTACACTGAAGCTTTCTTT. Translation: CAWRVPGQYTEAFF.